Listed below are T cell receptor beta chains from one sample, sequenced in a study of Graves' ophthalmopathy and Graves' hyperthyroidism. In TCRdb, the multiplex PCR reads were re-called with MiXCR into one record per CDR3 protein. The sample yields about 1.1 million distinct CDR3 sequences, around a third seen once. The sequencing sample was made of peripheral blood or thyroid tissue (not recorded which). These receptor sequences come from an adult man with Graves' hyperthyroidism. Each CDR3 is given with its conserved first and last residue. The D gene is left open where the match is weak. Clone size appears in some rows only: once, few, many, or a class for an expanded clone.

V	size	D	J	DNA	CDR3
TRBV18	.	.	TRBJ2-7	TGTGCCAGCTCACCGACAGGCCAGGCCTACGAGCAGTACTTC	CASSPTGQAYEQYF
TRBV7-9	.	TRBD1	TRBJ1-6	TGTGCCAGCAGACCGACCGGGACAGGGCTTTCACCCCTCCACTTT	CASRPTGTGLSPLHF
TRBV7-3	few	.	TRBJ2-5	TGTGCCAGCAGCCTTCCGGGGGGCGGACAAGAGACCCAGTACTTC	CASSLPGGGQETQYF
TRBV29-1	.	TRBD2	TRBJ2-7	TGCAGCGGGACTAGCGGGAGTGTCTCCTACGAGCAGTACTTC	CSGTSGSVSYEQYF
TRBV7-8	.	.	TRBJ1-1	TGTGCCAGCAGCTTAAAGGGTCTAGGGAACACTGAAGCTTTCTTT	CASSLKGLGNTEAFF
TRBV24-1	.	.	TRBJ1-1	TGTGCCACCAGGGGTAGGTCACAAGGGCGGAACACTGAAGCTTTCTTT	CATRGRSQGRNTEAFF
TRBV24-1	many	.	TRBJ1-1	TGTGCCACCAGTGATCTACCCCCGTTGGCAGAAGAAGCTTTCTTT	CATSDLPPLAEEAFF
TRBV4-1	few	TRBD1	TRBJ1-2	TGCGCCAGCAGCTCTCGGGACAGGGTAGGGAACTATGGCTACACCTTC	CASSSRDRVGNYGYTF
TRBV6-5	.	.	TRBJ2-5	TGTGCCAGCAGTTACTCACCCGCCGCGGCAGGTCGGGAGACCCAGTACTTC	CASSYSPAAAGRETQYF
TRBV12-3/TRBV12-4	many	TRBD1	TRBJ2-5	TGTGCCAGCAGTACAGGGGGTACGACCCAGTACTTC	CASSTGGTTQYF
TRBV29-1	.	TRBD1	TRBJ2-3	TGCAGCGTTACCGACAGGGGGTGGACAGATACGCAGTATTTT	CSVTDRGWTDTQYF
TRBV6-6	.	.	TRBJ1-2	TGTGCCAGCAGACCTTTTGGACGGAATGGCTACACCTTC	CASRPFGRNGYTF
TRBV10-3	.	TRBD2	TRBJ2-3	TGTGCCACCCGACTAGCGCTTAACACAGATACGCAGTATTTT	CATRLALNTDTQYF
TRBV12-5	few	.	TRBJ2-7	TGTGCTAGTGGTCCCTCCCAATACGAGCAGTACTTC	CASGPSQYEQYF
TRBV7-9	medium-sized	.	TRBJ1-2	TGTGCCAGCAGCTTAGTACCCGTCTATGGCTACACCTTC	CASSLVPVYGYTF
TRBV10-2	.	.	TRBJ1-1	TGTGCCAGCAGTTATCGGCGGGAGATCACTGAAGCTTTCTTT	CASSYRREITEAFF
TRBV6-5	few	.	TRBJ1-6	TGTGCCAGCACCCGGGTGCAGGGTGTCGGCTCCTATAATTCACCCCTCCACTTT	CASTRVQGVGSYNSPLHF
TRBV7-6	.	.	TRBJ2-6	TGTGCCAGCAGCGTACTCGGGGGCAACGTCCTGACTTTC	CASSVLGGNVLTF
TRBV30	.	.	TRBJ1-2	TGTGCCTGGAACGGGGCTTCTTATGGCTACACCTTC	CAWNGASYGYTF
TRBV20-1	many	TRBD1	TRBJ2-5	TGCAGTGCTAGAGAGACACCCGGGACAGGGCAAGAGACCCAGTACTTC	CSARETPGTGQETQYF
TRBV5-6	few	TRBD1	TRBJ1-2	TGTGCCAGCAGCTTTACCAGGGGGAACTATGGCTACACCTTC	CASSFTRGNYGYTF
TRBV5-1	many	.	TRBJ2-5	TGCGCCAGCAGCTTGATAGGAGGAGCGGGTATACAAGAGACCCAGTACTTC	CASSLIGGAGIQETQYF
TRBV19	many	TRBD1	TRBJ1-6	TGTGCCAGTAACAGGGGCCCGCCGAGCTCCTATAATTCACCCCTCCACTTT	CASNRGPPSSYNSPLHF
TRBV4-1	.	.	TRBJ1-1	TGCGCCAGCAGCCAAGGGGAGGCATATGAAGCTTTCTTT	CASSQGEAYEAFF
TRBV4-1	once	.	TRBJ1-3	TGCGCCAGCAGCCAAGGACTGAGCTCTGGAAACACCATATATTTT	CASSQGLSSGNTIYF
TRBV29-1	once	.	TRBJ1-2	TGCAGCGTCAGACAGATCCAGGGGCCGGGCTACACCTTC	CSVRQIQGPGYTF
TRBV5-1	many	TRBD1	TRBJ2-7	TGCGCCAGCAGTCCGGGACAGGGCCCTTCCGAGCAGTACTTC	CASSPGQGPSEQYF
TRBV7-9	many	TRBD1	TRBJ2-2	TGTGCCAGCAGCCCGGGACAGGGGGCGTTAGCTGGGGAGCTGTTTTTT	CASSPGQGALAGELFF
TRBV20-1	many	.	TRBJ2-7	TGCAGTGCTAGTAGCCGCGTGTCGGCGTACGAGCAGTACTTC	CSASSRVSAYEQYF
TRBV7-2	many	.	TRBJ1-1	TGTGCCAGCAGCTTATCTCGGACGAACACTGAAGCTTTCTTT	CASSLSRTNTEAFF
TRBV2	few	TRBD1	TRBJ1-1	TGTGCCAGCAGCGACGGGACAGGGTTT	CASSDGTGF
TRBV10-3	few	.	TRBJ2-3	TGTGCCATCAGTGGTACGAGGCCTAACACAGATACGCAGTATTTT	CAISGTRPNTDTQYF
TRBV7-9	few	.	TRBJ1-1	TGTGCCAGCAGCTTATTGGGATCCGGGGGCGGCACTGAAGCTTTCTTT	CASSLLGSGGGTEAFF
TRBV20-1	many	.	TRBJ1-2	TGCAGTGCTAGATCAACGCAAATCTACACCTTC	CSARSTQIYTF
TRBV5-1	.	TRBD1	TRBJ2-7	TGCGCCGGCAGCCCAGGGACAGGATCTTACGAGCAGTACTTC	CAGSPGTGSYEQYF
TRBV5-6	.	.	TRBJ1-2	TGTGCCAGCAGCTTGGTTGGCAGGGGTAACTATGGCTACACCTTC	CASSLVGRGNYGYTF
TRBV12-3/TRBV12-4	.	.	TRBJ2-7	TGTGCCAGCAGTTTAGCGGGAGGCCCGGGCATAGAGCAGTACTTC	CASSLAGGPGIEQYF
TRBV7-9	.	.	TRBJ1-5	TGTGCCAGCAGCCCGGTCACCGGGCGACAGCCCCAGCATTTT	CASSPVTGRQPQHF
TRBV9	.	TRBD1	TRBJ2-7	TGTGCCAGCAGCGTAGACAGGGGGGACGAGCAGTACTTC	CASSVDRGDEQYF
TRBV2	.	TRBD1	TRBJ2-7	TGTGCCAGCAGTGGACAGGGTACCAACGAGCAGTACTTC	CASSGQGTNEQYF
TRBV20-1	.	.	TRBJ1-2	TGCAGTGTTGTAGCGGACAGCTATGGCTACACCTTC	CSVVADSYGYTF